What follows describes a single T cell receptor beta chain. The CDR3 runs 15 residues. Looked up from germline, CDR1 is LNHNV and CDR2 is YYDKDF (reference sequence). V was clipped by 4 bases and J by 7 bases; unmatched bases: 13. This sample was taken from a study of blood T cell repertoires in COVID-19. Using immunoSEQ multiplex PCR, the repertoire was profiled, and TCRdb retains in-frame clones only, with some absent. This sample has 200,000 to 300,000 clones; about nine tenths occur once, and the top ten carry approximately 2.6%. The TCR sequence derives from a woman aged 18-29 years who had recovered from COVID-19. Sequences were obtained from PBMCs or T cells enriched from blood (not recorded which). This chain uses TRBV15 with TRBJ2-7, with 7 nucleotides matching TRBD1. The CDR3 region has the DNA TGTGCCACCAGCAAATTTCCGGGACAGAGTTCAGAGCAGTACTTC. Protein product: CATSKFPGQSSEQYF.